This T cell receptor (beta chain) originates from a study of blood T cell repertoires in COVID-19. Study-level information: COVID-19 samples collected from the United States, Italy and Spain covered acute and convalescent phases. Sample material is recorded as cDNA or gDNA derived from T cells, B-cell-depleted T cells, or PBMCs.

In its sample, this clone was seen a few times. Original analysis: Estimation of nucleated cell counts relied on the amplification of reference gene primers. Measured with immunoSEQ multiplex PCR; TCRdb has only the in-frame clones, and not every one. The DNA was the basis for D and trimming; V, J and clone size are from that table. The sample has about 50,000 clones, 79% seen once. The CDR3 runs to 16 residues. V was clipped by 5 bases and J by 4 bases; unmatched bases: 6. The V gene's germline CDR1 is SGHTA and CDR2 FQGTGA. Sequenced: peripheral blood. The chain has TRBV7-3 and TRBJ2-1; 12 bases map to TRBD2. This TCR derives from a man between 65 and 85 years old with acute or convalescent COVID-19. Here the CDR3 DNA reads TGTGCCAGCAGCCCCCACCTAGCGGGGGGGTACAATGAGCAGTTCTTC. It translates to CASSPHLAGGYNEQFF.